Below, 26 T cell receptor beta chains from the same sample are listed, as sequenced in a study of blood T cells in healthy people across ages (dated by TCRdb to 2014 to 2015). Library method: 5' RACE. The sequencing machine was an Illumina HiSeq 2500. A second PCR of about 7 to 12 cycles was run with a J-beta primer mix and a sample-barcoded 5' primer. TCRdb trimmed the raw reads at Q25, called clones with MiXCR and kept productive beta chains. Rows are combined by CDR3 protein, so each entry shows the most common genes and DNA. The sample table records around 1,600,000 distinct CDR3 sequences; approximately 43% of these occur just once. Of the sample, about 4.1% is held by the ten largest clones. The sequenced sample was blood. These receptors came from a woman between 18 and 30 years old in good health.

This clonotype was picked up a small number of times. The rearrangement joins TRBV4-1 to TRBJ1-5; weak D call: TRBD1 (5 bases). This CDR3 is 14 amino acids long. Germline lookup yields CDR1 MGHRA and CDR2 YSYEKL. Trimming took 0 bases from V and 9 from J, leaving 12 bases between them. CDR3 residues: CASSQEGDFRPQHF. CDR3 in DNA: TGCGCCAGCAGCCAAGAAGGGGATTTTCGGCCCCAGCATTTT.

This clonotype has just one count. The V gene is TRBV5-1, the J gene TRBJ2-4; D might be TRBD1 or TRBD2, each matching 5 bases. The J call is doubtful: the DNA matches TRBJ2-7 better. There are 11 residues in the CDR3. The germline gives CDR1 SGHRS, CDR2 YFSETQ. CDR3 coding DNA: TGCGCCAGCATGGGGGCCTACGAGCAGTACTTC. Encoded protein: CASMGAYEQYF.

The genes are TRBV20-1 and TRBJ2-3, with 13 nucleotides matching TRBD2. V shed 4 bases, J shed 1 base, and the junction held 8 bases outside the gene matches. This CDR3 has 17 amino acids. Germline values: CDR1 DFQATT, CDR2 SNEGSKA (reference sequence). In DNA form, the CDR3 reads TGCAGTGCTACAGGACTAGCGGGAGTGAGCGGCACAGATACGCAGTATTTT. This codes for CSATGLAGVSGTDTQYF.

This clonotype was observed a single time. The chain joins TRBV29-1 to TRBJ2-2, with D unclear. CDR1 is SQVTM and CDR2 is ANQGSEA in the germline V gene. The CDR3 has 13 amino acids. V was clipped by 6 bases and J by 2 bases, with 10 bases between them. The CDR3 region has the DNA TGCAGCGTGGTACCAGAAAACACCGGGGAGCTGTTTTTT. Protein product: CSVVPENTGELFF.

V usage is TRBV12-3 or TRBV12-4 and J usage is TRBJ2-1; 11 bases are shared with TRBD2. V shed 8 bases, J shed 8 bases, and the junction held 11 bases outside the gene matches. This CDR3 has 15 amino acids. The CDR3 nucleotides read TGTGCCAGCCTAGGGATAACTAGCGGGAGAGATGAGCAGTTCTTC. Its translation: CASLGITSGRDEQFF.

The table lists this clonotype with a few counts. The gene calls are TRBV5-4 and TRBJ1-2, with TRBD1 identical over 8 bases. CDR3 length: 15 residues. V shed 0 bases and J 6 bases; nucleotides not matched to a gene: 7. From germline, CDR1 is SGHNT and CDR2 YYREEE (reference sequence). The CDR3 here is CASSLGPGGGNGYTF. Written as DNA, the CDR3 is TGTGCCAGCAGCTTGGGTCCAGGGGGCGGGAATGGCTACACCTTC.

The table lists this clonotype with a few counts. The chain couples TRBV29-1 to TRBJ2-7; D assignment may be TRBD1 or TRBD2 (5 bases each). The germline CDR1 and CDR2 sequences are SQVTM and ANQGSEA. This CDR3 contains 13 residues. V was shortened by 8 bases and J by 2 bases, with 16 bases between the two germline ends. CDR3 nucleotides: TGCAGCTTACGGGACCCATATACCTACGAGCAGTACTTC. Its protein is CSLRDPYTYEQYF.

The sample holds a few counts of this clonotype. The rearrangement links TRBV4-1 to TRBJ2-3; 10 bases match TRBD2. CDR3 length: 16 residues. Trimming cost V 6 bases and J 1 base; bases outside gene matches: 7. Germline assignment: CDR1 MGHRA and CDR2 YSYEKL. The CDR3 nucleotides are TGCGCCAGCAGGGAGCTAGCGGGGGTCCGCACAGATACGCAGTATTTT. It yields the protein CASRELAGVRTDTQYF.

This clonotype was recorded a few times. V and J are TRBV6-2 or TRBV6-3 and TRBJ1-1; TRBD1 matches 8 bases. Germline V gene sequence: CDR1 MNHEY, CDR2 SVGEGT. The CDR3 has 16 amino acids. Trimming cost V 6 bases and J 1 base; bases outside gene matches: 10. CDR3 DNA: TGTGCCAGCAGGAGGACAGGGCCACATGGGAACACTGAAGCTTTCTTT. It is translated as CASRRTGPHGNTEAFF.

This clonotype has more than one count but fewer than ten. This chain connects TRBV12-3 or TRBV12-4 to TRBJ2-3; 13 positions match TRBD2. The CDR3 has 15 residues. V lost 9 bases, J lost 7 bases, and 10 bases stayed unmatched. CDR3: CASRLAGGSRHTQYF. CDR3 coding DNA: TGTGCCAGTCGACTAGCGGGGGGCAGCCGTCATACGCAGTATTTT.

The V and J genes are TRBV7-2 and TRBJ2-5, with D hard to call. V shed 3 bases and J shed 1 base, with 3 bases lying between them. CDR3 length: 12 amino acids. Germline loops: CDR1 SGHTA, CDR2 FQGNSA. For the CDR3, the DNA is TGTACCAGCAGCTTCGGCCAAGAGACCCAGTACTTC. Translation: CTSSFGQETQYF.

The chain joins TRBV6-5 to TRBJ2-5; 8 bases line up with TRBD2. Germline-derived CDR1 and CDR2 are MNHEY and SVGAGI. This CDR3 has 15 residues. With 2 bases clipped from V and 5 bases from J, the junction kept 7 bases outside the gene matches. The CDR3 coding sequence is TGTGCCAGCAGTTACGGCGGGGGGAACAGGGAGACCCAGTACTTC. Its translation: CASSYGGGNRETQYF.

This CDR3 reads CSVDTRTPSQYGYTF. The CDR3 nucleotides read TGCAGCGTTGATACCCGGACACCAAGTCAATATGGCTACACCTTC. This chain connects TRBV29-1 to TRBJ1-2, with a possible D match to TRBD1 (5 bases). The ends were cut back, 3 bases at V and 5 bases at J, with 19 bases in the middle. CDR3 length equals 15 residues. Germline CDR1 SQVTM, CDR2 ANQGSEA.

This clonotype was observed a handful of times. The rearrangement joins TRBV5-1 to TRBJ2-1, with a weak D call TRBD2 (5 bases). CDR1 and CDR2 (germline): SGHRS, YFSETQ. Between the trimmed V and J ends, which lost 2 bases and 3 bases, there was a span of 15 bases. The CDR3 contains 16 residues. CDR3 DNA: TGCGCCAGCAGCTTCAGTTTACGAGGGCTCTACAATGAGCAGTTCTTC. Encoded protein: CASSFSLRGLYNEQFF.

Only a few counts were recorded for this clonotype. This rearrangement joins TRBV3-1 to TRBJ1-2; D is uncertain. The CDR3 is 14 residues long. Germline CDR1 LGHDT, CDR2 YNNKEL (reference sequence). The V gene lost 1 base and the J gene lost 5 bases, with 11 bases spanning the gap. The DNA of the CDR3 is TGTGCCAGCAGCCAAGCTCAACTTCTTTATGGCTACACCTTC. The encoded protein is CASSQAQLLYGYTF.

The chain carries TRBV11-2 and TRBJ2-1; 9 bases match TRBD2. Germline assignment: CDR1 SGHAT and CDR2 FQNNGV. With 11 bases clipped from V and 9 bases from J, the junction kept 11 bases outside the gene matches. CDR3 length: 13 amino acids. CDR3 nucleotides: TGTGCCGAAAGGGGCGGGAGGGCCCCTGAGCAGTTCTTC. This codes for CAERGGRAPEQFF.

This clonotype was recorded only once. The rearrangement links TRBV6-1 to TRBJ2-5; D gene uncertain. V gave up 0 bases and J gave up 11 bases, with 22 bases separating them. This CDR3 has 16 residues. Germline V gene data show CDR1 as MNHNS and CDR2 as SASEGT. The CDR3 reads CASSEAAGRSYNEQYF. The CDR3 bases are TGTGCCAGCAGTGAAGCGGCCGGACGCTCCTACAATGAGCAGTACTTC.

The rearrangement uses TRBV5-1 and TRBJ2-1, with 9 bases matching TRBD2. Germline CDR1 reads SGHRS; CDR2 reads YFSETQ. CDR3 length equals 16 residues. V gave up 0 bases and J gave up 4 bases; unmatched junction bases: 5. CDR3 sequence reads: CASSLGAAGGYNEQFF. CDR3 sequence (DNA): TGCGCCAGCAGCTTGGGAGCAGCGGGGGGTTACAATGAGCAGTTCTTC.

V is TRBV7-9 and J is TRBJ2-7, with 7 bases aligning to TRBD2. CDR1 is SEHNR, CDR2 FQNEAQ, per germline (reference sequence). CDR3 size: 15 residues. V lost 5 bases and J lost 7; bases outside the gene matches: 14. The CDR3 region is CASSLLRGTYNEQYF. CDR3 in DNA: TGTGCCAGCAGCCTTTTGCGGGGGACCTACAATGAGCAGTACTTC.

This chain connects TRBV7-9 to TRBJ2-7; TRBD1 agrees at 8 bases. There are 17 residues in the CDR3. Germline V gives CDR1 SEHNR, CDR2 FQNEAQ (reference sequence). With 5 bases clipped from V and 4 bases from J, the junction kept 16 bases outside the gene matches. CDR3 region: CASSPYTGTGIRYEQYF. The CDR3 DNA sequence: TGTGCCAGCAGCCCTTACACCGGGACAGGCATAAGATACGAGCAGTACTTC.

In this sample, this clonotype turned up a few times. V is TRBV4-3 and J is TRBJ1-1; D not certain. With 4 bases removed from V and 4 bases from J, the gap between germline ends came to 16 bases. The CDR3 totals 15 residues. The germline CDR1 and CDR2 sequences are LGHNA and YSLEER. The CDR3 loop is CASSPTARLGTEAFF. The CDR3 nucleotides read TGCGCCAGCAGCCCTACAGCTAGGCTGGGCACTGAAGCTTTCTTT.

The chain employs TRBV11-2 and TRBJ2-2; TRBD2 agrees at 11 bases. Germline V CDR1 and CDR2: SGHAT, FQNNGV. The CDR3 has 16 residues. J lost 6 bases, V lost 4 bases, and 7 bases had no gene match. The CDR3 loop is CASSYIAGGLSGELFF. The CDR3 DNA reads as TGTGCCAGCAGCTACATAGCGGGAGGGCTTTCCGGGGAGCTGTTTTTT.

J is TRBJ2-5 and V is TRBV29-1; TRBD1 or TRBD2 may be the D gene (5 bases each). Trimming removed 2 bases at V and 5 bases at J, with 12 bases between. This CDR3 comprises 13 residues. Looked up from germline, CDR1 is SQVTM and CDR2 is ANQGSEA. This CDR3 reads CSVERGTGETQYF. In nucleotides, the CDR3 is TGCAGCGTTGAACGTGGGACCGGCGAGACCCAGTACTTC.

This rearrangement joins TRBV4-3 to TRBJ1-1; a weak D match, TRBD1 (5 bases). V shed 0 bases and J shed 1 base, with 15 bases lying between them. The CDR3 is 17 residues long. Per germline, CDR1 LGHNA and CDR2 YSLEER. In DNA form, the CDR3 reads TGCGCCAGCAGCCAAGATTTCGGGGGACCCCCGAACACTGAAGCTTTCTTT. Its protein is CASSQDFGGPPNTEAFF.

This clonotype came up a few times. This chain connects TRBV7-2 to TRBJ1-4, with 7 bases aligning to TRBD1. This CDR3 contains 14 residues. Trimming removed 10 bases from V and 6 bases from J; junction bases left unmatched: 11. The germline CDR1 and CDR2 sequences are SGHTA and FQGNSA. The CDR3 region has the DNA TGTGCCACAAGCAGACAGGGACGGTATGAAAAACTGTTTTTT. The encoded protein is CATSRQGRYEKLFF.

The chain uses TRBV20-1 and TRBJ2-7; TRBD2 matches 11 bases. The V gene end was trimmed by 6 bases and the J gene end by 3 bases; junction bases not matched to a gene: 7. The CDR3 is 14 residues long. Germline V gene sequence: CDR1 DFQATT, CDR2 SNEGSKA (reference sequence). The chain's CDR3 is CSARTSGFFYEQYF. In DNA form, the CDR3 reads TGCAGTGCCAGGACTAGCGGGTTTTTCTACGAGCAGTACTTC.